What follows are 9 T cell receptor beta chains derived from one specimen sequenced in a study of a mutant IDH1 vaccine in newly diagnosed glioma. The time point here: week 11, during vaccination. One vaccine dose held 300 ug of mutant IDH1 20-mer peptide and came with topical imiquimod. Libraries were prepared by immunoSEQ multiplex PCR; TCRdb keeps only in-frame clonotypes and omits some of them. The sample lists tens of thousands of clones, over 75% occurring once. These TCRs' antigens remain unknown. Material: PBMCs, obtained from a glioma patient whose treatment included an IDH1 peptide vaccine. These receptors originate from a woman under 30 with glioma.

The CDR3 coding sequence is TGTGCCAGCAGTTACAGGTTGAGTAGAAGCGAAAAACTGTTTTTT. Translated, it gives CASSYRLSRSEKLFF. The chain combines TRBV6-5 with TRBJ1-4; unclear D gene. This CDR3 contains 15 residues. V lost 2 bases and J 8 bases, leaving 15 bases between the germline ends. From germline, CDR1 is MNHEY and CDR2 SVGAGI.

The rearrangement links TRBV9 to TRBJ2-5; D is possibly TRBD1 or TRBD2 (5 bases each). The CDR3 consists of 13 residues. V was cut by 0 bases and J by 5 bases, with 8 bases left in between. Germline V gene sequence: CDR1 SGDLS, CDR2 YYNGEE. The CDR3 DNA is TGTGCCAGCAGCGTAGGGGGGTGGGAGACCCAGTACTTC. Residues: CASSVGGWETQYF.

The chain combines TRBV7-9 with TRBJ1-1; D perhaps matches TRBD1 (6 bases). Germline values: CDR1 SEHNR, CDR2 FQNEAQ (reference sequence). The length of the CDR3 is 17 residues. V lost 5 bases, J lost 5 bases, and 24 bases lay in between. The CDR3 nucleotides read TGTGCCAGCAGCCAAGGGGGGGGCGGACTTCGGCGAACTGAAGCTTTCTTT. This codes for CASSQGGGGLRRTEAFF.

The chain uses TRBV2 and TRBJ2-3; D is perhaps TRBD2 (5 bases). Trimming cost V 4 bases and J 5 bases, with 10 bases left between them. The CDR3 runs to 13 residues. Germline V gene lookup returns CDR1 SNHLY and CDR2 FYNNEI. Here the CDR3 DNA reads TGTGCCAGCAGTGGAGGGTTGATAGATACGCAGTATTTT. It codes for CASSGGLIDTQYF.

This clone was seen a few times. CDR3 DNA sequence: TGTGCCAGCAGTGCAGCGACGGGCCCCTACGAGCAGTACTTC. Its protein product is CASSAATGPYEQYF. The chain has TRBV6-1 and TRBJ2-7; D is unclear. Between the trimmed V and J ends, which lost 4 bases and 2 bases, there was a span of 12 bases. Germline CDR1 is MNHNS and CDR2 is SASEGT. The CDR3 is 14 residues long.

V usage is TRBV11-3 and J usage is TRBJ2-1; D is unclear. This CDR3 spans 14 amino acids. Germline assignment: CDR1 SGHNT and CDR2 YENEEA. V dropped 2 bases and J dropped 9 bases, with 14 bases sitting between them. CDR3 sequence: CASSLWASDGEQFF. DNA of the CDR3: TGTGCCAGCAGCTTATGGGCCTCGGACGGTGAGCAGTTCTTC.

For the CDR3, the DNA is TGTGCCAGCAGAGCCACCGGGACACCCCAAGAGACCCAGTACTTC. Its translation is CASRATGTPQETQYF. The chain carries TRBV2 and TRBJ2-5; maybe TRBD1 (6 bases). V lost 6 bases, J lost 1 base, and 15 bases lay in between. This CDR3 comprises 15 residues. Germline CDR1 reads SNHLY; CDR2 reads FYNNEI.

The chain combines TRBV25-1 with TRBJ2-5; D is perhaps TRBD1 (5 bases). This CDR3 has 14 amino acids. Trimming pared 2 bases from V and 4 bases from J, leaving 11 bases between. The germline CDR1 and CDR2 sequences are MGHDK and SYGVNS. CDR3 in DNA: TGTGCCAGCAGTGAAGGCGGTAGGGGAGAGACCCAGTACTTC. Translating it yields CASSEGGRGETQYF.

This clone was detected only once. V usage is TRBV7-8 and J usage is TRBJ2-7; D is ambiguous. V was clipped by 5 bases and J by 6 bases, with 8 bases between them. This CDR3 is 11 amino acids long. The V gene's germline CDR1 is SGHVS and CDR2 FQNEAQ. CDR3 in DNA: TGTGCCAGCAGCCCCGGTACCGAGCAGTACTTC. It translates to CASSPGTEQYF.